This T cell receptor beta chain was captured by sequencing in a study of T-cell memory formation after mild COVID-19. The wider study: The two donors had largely donor-specific TCR clusters. General observations from the study: There were some responding clones in pre-infection memory, which suggested that cross-reactive memory had joined. The second-wave clones peaking on day 37 were not confirmed as SARS-CoV-2-specific. Later expanders leaned CD4+, whereas day 15 to 85 contracting clones were balanced CD4/CD8.

CDR3 size: 16 residues. Per the germline V gene, CDR1 is LGHDT and CDR2 is YNNKEL (reference sequence). The junction had 12 bases not matched to a gene; V was cut back by 6 bases and J by 5 bases. This clonotype has a handful of counts. Antigen specificity is unknown. TCRdb independently ran MiXCR on the 5' RACE reads; one entry per CDR3 protein. Of more than 350,000 distinct CDR3 sequences in the sample, approximately 15% were seen once. The sequenced sample consisted of PBMCs or a T cell subset sorted from them (not recorded which). This TCR was recovered from a young man who had mild COVID-19 (a few samples of this study predate the infection). Cell type and time point are not known. V gene TRBV3-1 combines with J gene TRBJ2-5, with TRBD1 matching over 10 bases. The CDR3 here is CASSFQPGTGAETQYF. For the CDR3, the DNA is TGTGCCAGCAGTTTCCAACCCGGGACAGGGGCCGAGACCCAGTACTTC.